This T cell receptor (beta chain) was sequenced for a study of human T cells and chemical hapten exposure. Study in general: In the roughly 24-week study, patients were dosed weekly with diphenylcyclopropenone on the scalp throughout. DPC (0.01%) was patch tested on the upper back and read at 6 days. The study, taken as a whole, reports: Donors' alopecia may make their immune response differ from healthy people's.

With respect to this clonotype: Antigen: not known.

TCRdb ran MiXCR on the RACE reads and lists one entry per CDR3 protein. The sample carries 84,000 or so distinct CDR3 sequences, around 9.6% recorded once. The CDR3 length is 15 residues. Deletions cut 0 bases from V and 4 bases from J, with 12 bases between. Germline V gene lookup returns CDR1 DFQATT and CDR2 SNEGSKA (reference sequence). Time point given: patch test 2, 6 weeks after DPC sensitization. Stated treatment: therapeutic diphenylcyclopropenone sensitization with weekly scalp DPC. Blood, whole and unfractionated, served as the source for total RNA extraction. The source material was whole blood, sampled in connection with sensitization to the hapten diphenylcyclopropenone (DPC). The chain uses TRBV20-1 and TRBJ2-2; D gene ambiguous. The origin of this receptor is a young woman with alopecia areata. Some clones in this sample may be carry-over from other donors' samples. The CDR3 sequence: CSARDLRSTTGELFF. The CDR3 DNA reads as TGCAGTGCTAGAGATTTAAGGTCGACCACCGGGGAGCTGTTTTTT.